The 29 T cell receptor beta chains below were found in one sample sequenced in a study of blood T cell repertoires in COVID-19 (TCRdb year 2020). Library prep was done by the immunoSEQ multiplex PCR assay. What TCRdb holds here is the immuneACCESS table cut down to in-frame rearrangements. Part of the clones is not present; checked against another copy, under half of the missing clones reflect an unresolved V gene, and the others are unexplained. The sample contains roughly 300,000 clones, 83% of them found a single time. Of the sample, roughly 9.4% is held by the ten largest clones. Material for sequencing was peripheral blood. The receptors stem from a woman aged 45-65 years who had recovered from COVID-19.

The V and J genes are TRBV5-4 and TRBJ1-2; maybe TRBD1 (6 bases). This CDR3 comprises 15 residues. V shed 4 bases and J shed 4 bases, with 17 bases lying between them. Germline-derived CDR1 and CDR2 are SGHNT and YYREEE (reference sequence). CDR3 DNA sequence: TGTGCCAGCAGCCCTTCCGCCGGGACACCCTATGGCTACACCTTC. It specifies CASSPSAGTPYGYTF.

This clone was observed a handful of times. The chain couples TRBV5-6 to TRBJ1-2; 8 bases map to TRBD1. CDR1 and CDR2 (germline): SGHDT, YYEEEE. The CDR3 loop spans 13 amino acids. With 4 bases clipped from V and 8 bases from J, the junction kept 7 bases outside the gene matches. In nucleotides, the CDR3 is TGTGCCAGCAGCAGCGGCACAGGGGGAGGCTACACCTTC. Translation: CASSSGTGGGYTF. The full variable domain, with the rest looked up from reference TRBV5-6 and TRBJ1-2, is DAGVTQSPTHLIKTRGQQVTLRCSPKSGHDTVSWYQQALGQGPQFIFQYYEEEERQRGNFPDRFSGHQFPNYSSELNVNALLLGDSALYLCASSSGTGGGYTFGSGTRLTVV.

The chain carries TRBV19 and TRBJ2-1; maybe TRBD2 (5 bases). This CDR3 is built from 14 residues. Germline assignment: CDR1 LNHDA and CDR2 SQIVND (reference sequence). V was shortened by 1 base and J by 7 bases, with 11 bases between the two germline ends. Written as DNA, the CDR3 is TGTGCCAGTAGTATAGTACCCCCGGGGAATGAGCAGTTCTTC. Amino acid sequence: CASSIVPPGNEQFF.

The chain carries TRBV7-6 and TRBJ2-1; 16 nucleotides agree with TRBD2. Germline CDR1 reads SGHVS; CDR2 reads FNYEAQ. This CDR3 region has 16 residues. The junction had 3 bases not matched to a gene; V was cut back by 3 bases and J by 7 bases. This CDR3 is CASSLGLAGGFNEQFF. The CDR3 DNA sequence: TGTGCCAGCAGCTTGGGACTAGCGGGGGGGTTTAATGAGCAGTTCTTC.

The chain carries TRBV11-2 and TRBJ2-5; a weak D match, TRBD1 (6 bases). V lost 2 bases and J 5 bases, leaving 15 bases between the germline ends. This CDR3 is 15 amino acids long. The germline gives CDR1 SGHAT, CDR2 FQNNGV. CDR3 in amino acids: CASSLMLGQSETQYF. DNA of the CDR3: TGTGCCAGCAGCTTAATGTTAGGACAGTCGGAGACCCAGTACTTC.

CDR3 amino acids: CASSLASGGAAGYEQYF. CDR3 DNA sequence: TGTGCCAGCAGCTTAGCCAGCGGGGGGGCAGCAGGGTACGAGCAGTACTTC. The J gene is TRBJ2-7, the V gene TRBV7-2; 10 bases align to TRBD2. The germline CDR1 and CDR2 sequences are SGHTA and FQGNSA. The V and J ends lost 0 bases and 4 bases, in that order; junction bases with no gene match: 9. CDR3 length: 17 residues.

The chain links TRBV28 to TRBJ2-7; 8 nucleotides agree with TRBD2. V shed 6 bases and J 2 bases; nucleotides not matched to a gene: 3. In germline, CDR1 is MDHEN, CDR2 SYDVKM. The CDR3 has 13 residues. The CDR3 DNA sequence: TGTGCCAGCAGACCCGGGGGGGCCTACGAGCAGTACTTC. Amino acids: CASRPGGAYEQYF.

CDR3 DNA: TGTGCCAGCAGCTTAAGGGCAGGGATTGACATTCAGTACTTC. Translating it yields CASSLRAGIDIQYF. This rearrangement joins TRBV7-9 to TRBJ2-4; perhaps TRBD1 as D (5 bases). This CDR3 has 14 residues. Germline V gives CDR1 SEHNR, CDR2 FQNEAQ (reference sequence). V gave up 2 bases and J gave up 8 bases, with 13 bases separating them.

This rearrangement joins TRBV6-1 to TRBJ1-4; 7 nucleotides match TRBD1. CDR1 is MNHNS, CDR2 SASEGT, per germline. The CDR3 has 13 amino acids. V shed 5 bases and J 15 bases; nucleotides not matched to a gene: 12. The CDR3 DNA reads TGTGCCAGCAGTAGGGGGCGGATAAGAGAAATGTTTTTT. Protein sequence: CASSRGRIREMFF.

V and J are TRBV4-1 and TRBJ2-7; TRBD1 matches at 8 bases. Germline V lookup: CDR1 MGHRA, CDR2 YSYEKL. With V trimmed by 4 bases and J by 6 bases, 8 bases remained unmatched. The CDR3 spans 14 residues. The CDR3 protein is CASSLGQGWVEQYF. Here the CDR3 DNA reads TGCGCCAGCAGCCTTGGACAGGGTTGGGTCGAGCAGTACTTC.

The V gene is TRBV12-3 or TRBV12-4, the J gene TRBJ2-3, with D perhaps matching TRBD2 (5 bases). V was cut by 6 bases and J by 3 bases, with 10 bases left in between. The CDR3 runs to 13 residues. The CDR3 loop reads CASRHPGTDTQYF. Here the CDR3 DNA reads TGTGCCAGCAGACATCCGGGGACAGATACGCAGTATTTT.

The chain employs TRBV29-1 and TRBJ2-2, with TRBD2 matching over 9 bases. Unmatched junction bases numbered 0, after V lost 4 bases and J lost 0 bases. Germline loops: CDR1 SQVTM, CDR2 ANQGSEA. CDR3 length equals 14 residues. Here the CDR3 reads CSVGLAANTGELFF. For the CDR3, the DNA is TGCAGCGTTGGACTAGCGGCGAACACCGGGGAGCTGTTTTTT.

The chain employs TRBV4-3 and TRBJ1-1; D is unclear. There are 13 residues in the CDR3. V gave up 1 base and J gave up 4 bases, with 7 bases separating them. Per germline, CDR1 LGHNA and CDR2 YSLEER. The CDR3, as DNA: TGCGCCAGCAGCCAAGGGAGGAGCACTGAAGCTTTCTTT. Its protein is CASSQGRSTEAFF.

The chain uses TRBV30 and TRBJ1-2; TRBD1 agrees at 7 bases. This CDR3 has 14 amino acids. V was pared by 0 bases and J by 5 bases, with 6 bases of the junction left unmatched. The germline CDR1 and CDR2 sequences are GTSNPN and SVGIG (reference sequence). The CDR3 spells CAWSVGPGGYGYTF. CDR3 DNA sequence: TGTGCCTGGAGTGTAGGTCCAGGGGGGTATGGCTACACCTTC.

The genes are TRBV19 and TRBJ1-5; no firm D call. Deletions cut 3 bases from V and 5 bases from J, with 11 bases between. CDR3 length equals 14 residues. Germline V gene data show CDR1 as LNHDA and CDR2 as SQIVND (reference sequence). The CDR3 sequence: CASSIDGVYQPQHF. Here the CDR3 DNA reads TGTGCCAGTAGTATCGACGGGGTTTATCAGCCCCAGCATTTT. Together with reference TRBV19 and TRBJ1-5, the CDR3 gives the full variable domain: DGGITQSPKYLFRKEGQNVTLSCEQNLNHDAMYWYRQDPGQGLRLIYYSQIVNDFQKGDIAEGYSVSREKKESFPLTVTSAQKNPTAFYLCASSIDGVYQPQHFGDGTRLSIL.

This clone came up once. The CDR3: CASSGSPSGLAGGTGTQYF. The CDR3 nucleotides read TGTGCCAGCAGCGGTAGTCCTAGCGGACTAGCGGGGGGGACCGGGACCCAGTACTTC. The J gene is TRBJ2-5, the V gene TRBV7-2, with 15 positions matching TRBD2. J gave up 7 bases and V 5 bases, and 17 bases lay outside the gene matches. Germline V gives CDR1 SGHTA, CDR2 FQGNSA. The CDR3 is 19 amino acids.

The rearrangement joins TRBV7-2 to TRBJ2-3; 7 bases fit TRBD2. Germline V gives CDR1 SGHTA, CDR2 FQGNSA. The length of the CDR3 is 19 residues. The trim removed 1 base at V and 5 bases at J, leaving 18 bases unmatched. CDR3 coding DNA: TGTGCCAGCAGCTTAGTTCTCTTTTTGAGGGAGGGCCTTGAAGATACGCAGTATTTT. The encoded protein is CASSLVLFLREGLEDTQYF.

The J gene is TRBJ2-1, the V gene TRBV18; the match to TRBD2 covers 7 bases. The CDR3 runs to 14 residues. The V segment lost 4 bases and the J segment 5 bases; nucleotides outside the gene matches: 5. Germline V CDR1 and CDR2: KGHSH, LQKENI. The CDR3 coding sequence is TGTGCCAGCTCACTTGGGACTACCAACAATGAGCAGTTCTTC. It specifies CASSLGTTNNEQFF.

The chain employs TRBV15 and TRBJ1-1, with 9 bases identical to TRBD1. With V trimmed by 5 bases and J by 0 bases, 16 bases remained unmatched. CDR3 length equals 19 residues. The germline V gene encodes CDR1 LNHNV and CDR2 YYDKDF (reference sequence). CDR3 in DNA: TGTGCCACCAGCCCAAGGGGGATAGGGACAGGGACCTTGAACACTGAAGCTTTCTTT. Translation gives CATSPRGIGTGTLNTEAFF.

The chain carries TRBV7-2 and TRBJ1-2, with 8 nucleotides matching TRBD1. The junction had 6 bases not matched to a gene; V was cut back by 3 bases and J by 3 bases. This CDR3 spans 15 amino acids. The germline CDR1 and CDR2 sequences are SGHTA and FQGNSA. As DNA, the CDR3 is TGTGCCAGCAGCTTCCGGGACAGGCCTGACTATGGCTACACCTTC. Translating gives CASSFRDRPDYGYTF. The entire variable domain, with the rest obtained from reference TRBV7-2 and TRBJ1-2, is as follows: GAGVSQSPSNKVTEKGKDVELRCDPISGHTALYWYRQSLGQGLEFLIYFQGNSAPDKSGLPSDRFSAERTGGSVSTLTIQRTQQEDSAVYLCASSFRDRPDYGYTFGSGTRLTVV.

V is TRBV7-2 and J is TRBJ2-7; tentative D call: TRBD2 (5 bases). Per germline, CDR1 SGHTA and CDR2 FQGNSA. Trimming left V 5 bases short and J 0 bases short, with 14 bases between. The CDR3 consists of 15 residues. As DNA, the CDR3 is TGTGCCAGCAGCCCCCGGGGTGGGGTCTCCTACGAGCAGTACTTC. It yields the protein CASSPRGGVSYEQYF.

This clone has just a few counts. V gene TRBV4-1 combines with J gene TRBJ2-2; TRBD1 might be the D (6 bases). CDR1 is MGHRA and CDR2 is YSYEKL in the germline V gene. The CDR3 covers 16 residues. V was clipped by 4 bases and J by 1 base, with 13 bases between them. CDR3 in DNA: TGCGCCAGCAGCCTGTTTGTGACAGGGAACACCGGGGAGCTGTTTTTT. As protein: CASSLFVTGNTGELFF.

The V and J genes are TRBV2 and TRBJ1-3, with 7 bases identical to TRBD1. CDR1 is SNHLY, CDR2 FYNNEI, per germline. The CDR3 runs to 15 residues. J was trimmed by 2 bases and V by 2 bases; bases with no gene match: 3. The CDR3 here is CASSEYRGAGNTIYF. In nucleotides, the CDR3 is TGTGCCAGCAGTGAATACAGGGGAGCTGGAAACACCATATATTTT. Variable domain in full (rest from reference TRBV2 and TRBJ1-3): EPEVTQTPSHQVTQMGQEVILRCVPISNHLYFYWYRQILGQKVEFLVSFYNNEISEKSEIFDDQFSVERPDGSNFTLKIRSTKLEDSAMYFCASSEYRGAGNTIYFGEGSWLTVV.

The chain joins TRBV3-1 (or the pseudogene TRBV3-2) to TRBJ2-5, with 15 bases aligning to TRBD2. V was pared by 5 bases and J by 5 bases, with 21 bases of the junction left unmatched. CDR1 is LGHDT, CDR2 YNNKEL, per germline (reference sequence). The CDR3 sequence is 21 residues long. CDR3 in DNA: TGTGCCAGCAGCGCACACCTTCCGGGACTAGCGGGGGGCCCTGACGGGGAGACCCAGTACTTC. It is translated as CASSAHLPGLAGGPDGETQYF.

V gene TRBV7-3 combines with J gene TRBJ1-1; D call uncertain. Germline-derived CDR1 and CDR2 are SGHTA and FQGTGA. V was trimmed by 4 bases and J by 0 bases, leaving 6 bases between them. The length of the CDR3 is 13 residues. In DNA form, the CDR3 reads TGTGCCAGCAGCTCCCCTATGAACACTGAAGCTTTCTTT. Protein sequence: CASSSPMNTEAFF.

CDR3 amino acids: CASSLRASGVGRTGELFF. In DNA, the CDR3 is TGTGCCAGCAGCTTAAGGGCTAGCGGGGTGGGACGGACCGGGGAGCTGTTTTTT. V is TRBV7-2 and J is TRBJ2-2; TRBD2 matches at 9 bases. CDR1 is SGHTA and CDR2 is FQGNSA in the germline V gene. The V segment lost 2 bases and the J segment 5 bases; nucleotides outside the gene matches: 12. There are 18 residues in the CDR3.

In regard to this clone: A junction boundary mismatches the germline segment, possibly from a read error. The chain is built from TRBV5-1 and TRBJ1-1; D is possibly TRBD1 (6 bases). This CDR3 spans 16 amino acids. Per the germline V gene, CDR1 is SGHRS and CDR2 is YFSETQ. The CDR3 region has the DNA TGCGCCCGCAGCTTGGCGGGGGGGGCCCTGGTCACTGAAGCTTTCTTT. Protein: CARSLAGGALVTEAFF.

The chain combines TRBV6-2 or TRBV6-3 with TRBJ2-7; D ambiguous. Germline V gene data show CDR1 as MNHEY and CDR2 as SVGEGT. The CDR3 runs 14 residues. Trimming took off 0 bases at V and 3 bases at J, with 9 bases between the two ends. The CDR3 is CASSYSSRYYEQYF. As DNA, the CDR3 is TGTGCCAGCAGTTACTCTTCGCGGTACTACGAGCAGTACTTC.

This clone has only one observation. This chain connects TRBV19 to TRBJ2-1; D uncertain. V was pared by 5 bases and J by 0 bases, with 14 bases between. The CDR3 extends over 16 amino acids. The germline V gene encodes CDR1 LNHDA and CDR2 SQIVND (reference sequence). CDR3 residues: CASSEPTRSSYNEQFF. DNA of the CDR3: TGTGCCAGTAGTGAACCTACAAGGAGCTCCTACAATGAGCAGTTCTTC.